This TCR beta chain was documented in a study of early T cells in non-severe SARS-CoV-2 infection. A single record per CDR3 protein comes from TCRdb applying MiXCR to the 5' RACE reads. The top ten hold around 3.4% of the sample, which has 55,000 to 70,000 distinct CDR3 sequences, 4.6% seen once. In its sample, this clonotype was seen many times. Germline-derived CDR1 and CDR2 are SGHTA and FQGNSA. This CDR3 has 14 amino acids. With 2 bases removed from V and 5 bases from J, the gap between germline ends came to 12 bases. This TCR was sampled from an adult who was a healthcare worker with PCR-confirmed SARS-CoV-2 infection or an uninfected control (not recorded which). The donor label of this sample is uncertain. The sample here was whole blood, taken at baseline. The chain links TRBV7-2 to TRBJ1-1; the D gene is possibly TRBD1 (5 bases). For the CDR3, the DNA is TGTGCCAGCAGCTTAATTCCAGGGCGGACTGAAGCTTTCTTT. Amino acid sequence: CASSLIPGRTEAFF.